The rows below give T cell receptor beta chains drawn from one sample of a study of T cells in Graves' hyperthyroidism and ophthalmopathy. TCRdb re-called the multiplex PCR reads with MiXCR, one entry per CDR3 protein. The table lists about 640,000 distinct CDR3 sequences, around 20% of them singletons. The sample consisted of blood. Receptor source: a man in his thirties or forties with Graves' ophthalmopathy. Each CDR3 is given with its conserved first and last residue. A D gene is named only where the DNA matches it firmly. Expanded clones get a size class; other rows say once, few or many, or leave the size out.

CDR3: CASSPAGFYEKLFF
DNA: TGTGCCAGCAGCCCAGCGGGGTTTTATGAAAAACTGTTTTTT
size: many
V: TRBV7-9
J: TRBJ1-4
D: NA

CDR3: CSARSELTGELFF
DNA: TGCAGTGCCAGATCCGAGCTAACCGGGGAGCTGTTTTTT
size: NA
V: TRBV20-1
J: TRBJ2-2
D: NA

CDR3: CASSSPPGWRELSYEQYF
DNA: TGTGCCAGCAGTTCTCCCCCGGGCTGGCGGGAGCTGTCCTACGAGCAGTACTTC
size: many
V: TRBV28
J: TRBJ2-7
D: TRBD2

CDR3: CASSQGRGSHEQYF
DNA: TGCGCCAGCAGCCAGGGACGGGGGAGCCACGAGCAGTACTTC
size: few
V: TRBV5-1
J: TRBJ2-7
D: NA

CDR3: CAIREGTSGTHEQYF
DNA: TGTGCCATCAGAGAAGGGACTAGCGGGACTCACGAGCAGTACTTC
size: NA
V: TRBV10-3
J: TRBJ2-7
D: TRBD2

CDR3: CASRTSPAGMNTGELFF
DNA: TGCGCCAGCAGGACCTCCCCGGCGGGAATGAACACCGGGGAGCTGTTTTTT
size: NA
V: TRBV10-2
J: TRBJ2-2
D: NA

CDR3: CASRVLNTGELFF
DNA: TGTGCCAGCAGGGTCCTGAACACCGGGGAGCTGTTTTTT
size: NA
V: TRBV28
J: TRBJ2-2
D: NA

CDR3: CSARDGTVNTEAFF
DNA: TGCAGTGCTAGAGATGGGACAGTGAACACTGAAGCTTTCTTT
size: many
V: TRBV20-1
J: TRBJ1-1
D: TRBD1

CDR3: CASSQEAYRRSNYGYTF
DNA: TGTGCCAGCAGCCAAGAGGCCTACAGGCGATCTAACTATGGCTACACCTTC
size: NA
V: TRBV14
J: TRBJ1-2
D: NA

CDR3: CASSGGASSYGYTF
DNA: TGTGCCAGCAGTGGAGGGGCGTCGAGCTATGGCTACACCTTC
size: NA
V: TRBV6-1
J: TRBJ1-2
D: NA

CDR3: CASSLGTGGVEQYF
DNA: TGTGCCAGCAGCTTGGGGACAGGGGGCGTCGAGCAGTACTTC
size: few
V: TRBV9
J: TRBJ2-7
D: TRBD1

CDR3: CASSRPGTPKEAFF
DNA: TGTGCCAGCTCACGCCCCGGAACCCCTAAAGAAGCTTTCTTT
size: few
V: TRBV18
J: TRBJ1-1
D: NA

CDR3: CASSEAFGAGLYNEQFF
DNA: TGTGCCAGCAGTGAAGCCTTCGGGGCGGGACTATACAATGAGCAGTTCTTC
size: NA
V: TRBV6-1
J: TRBJ2-1
D: TRBD2

CDR3: CASSTAQGNQETQYF
DNA: TGTGCCAGCAGTACCGCACAGGGGAACCAAGAGACCCAGTACTTC
size: NA
V: TRBV27
J: TRBJ2-5
D: TRBD1

CDR3: CASSLRTIQFF
DNA: TGTGCCAGCAGTCTCCGGACTATACAGTTCTTC
size: NA
V: TRBV12-3/TRBV12-4
J: TRBJ2-1
D: NA

CDR3: CASSPEGNQPQHF
DNA: TGTGCCAGCAGCCCGGAGGGCAATCAGCCCCAGCATTTT
size: NA
V: TRBV4-2
J: TRBJ1-5
D: NA

CDR3: CASNPVGTSGTFEQFF
DNA: TGCGCCAGCAACCCAGTGGGAACTAGCGGGACTTTTGAGCAGTTCTTC
size: NA
V: TRBV5-1
J: TRBJ2-1
D: TRBD2

CDR3: CASSPTRLAGSYEQYF
DNA: TGTGCCAGCAGTCCAACCCGACTAGCAGGCTCCTACGAGCAGTACTTC
size: many
V: TRBV28
J: TRBJ2-7
D: TRBD2

CDR3: CASSLEASGAQETQYF
DNA: TGCGCCAGCAGCTTGGAGGCTAGCGGGGCCCAAGAGACCCAGTACTTC
size: few
V: TRBV5-1
J: TRBJ2-5
D: TRBD2

CDR3: CASRVAGGSFDEQYF
DNA: TGCGCCAGCAGGGTAGCGGGTGGGAGTTTCGACGAGCAGTACTTC
size: NA
V: TRBV5-1
J: TRBJ2-7
D: TRBD2

CDR3: CASTLGFGNTIYF
DNA: TGCGCCAGCACCCTGGGGTTTGGAAACACCATATATTTT
size: NA
V: TRBV5-1
J: TRBJ1-3
D: NA

CDR3: CASSEGNTQYF
DNA: TGTGCCAGCAGTGAAGGGAATACGCAGTATTTT
size: many
V: TRBV2
J: TRBJ2-3
D: NA

CDR3: CASSSQANDNEQFF
DNA: TGTGCCAGCAGTTCCCAGGCTAACGACAATGAGCAGTTCTTC
size: NA
V: TRBV28
J: TRBJ2-1
D: NA

CDR3: CASSLFGGKGETQYF
DNA: TGTGCCAGCAGCTTATTTGGGGGTAAAGGGGAGACCCAGTACTTC
size: NA
V: TRBV13
J: TRBJ2-5
D: NA

CDR3: CASSSAGSDTQYF
DNA: TGTGCCAGCAGTTCTGCCGGTTCAGATACGCAGTATTTT
size: few
V: TRBV6-2/TRBV6-3
J: TRBJ2-3
D: NA

CDR3: CASSVAGGNGYTF
DNA: TGTGCCAGCAGCGTGGCCGGCGGGAATGGCTACACCTTC
size: many
V: TRBV7-2
J: TRBJ1-2
D: NA

CDR3: CASSFLAGGAGELFF
DNA: TGTGCCAGCAGCTTCCTGGCGGGAGGGGCCGGGGAGCTGTTTTTT
size: many
V: TRBV11-3
J: TRBJ2-2
D: TRBD2

CDR3: CASSLVADPTDTQYF
DNA: TGCGCCAGCAGCTTGGTGGCGGACCCCACAGATACGCAGTATTTT
size: few
V: TRBV5-1
J: TRBJ2-3
D: NA

CDR3: CASSLLAGNQETQYF
DNA: TGTGCCAGCAGCTTGCTAGCGGGGAACCAAGAGACCCAGTACTTC
size: many
V: TRBV7-9
J: TRBJ2-5
D: TRBD2

CDR3: CASTRDRVWTEAFF
DNA: TGCGCCAGCACGAGGGACAGGGTATGGACTGAAGCTTTCTTT
size: NA
V: TRBV10-1
J: TRBJ1-1
D: TRBD1

CDR3: CASSLVGRGPDSYNEQFF
DNA: TGCGCCAGCAGCTTGGTGGGCAGGGGGCCTGACTCCTACAATGAGCAGTTCTTC
size: many
V: TRBV5-1
J: TRBJ2-1
D: TRBD1

CDR3: CASSLEGASSYNEQFF
DNA: TGTGCCAGCAGCTTAGAGGGTGCGAGCTCCTACAATGAGCAGTTCTTC
size: few
V: TRBV7-2
J: TRBJ2-1
D: NA

CDR3: CASRRTSLDGYTF
DNA: TGTGCCAGCAGGAGGACATCCCTCGATGGCTACACCTTC
size: few
V: TRBV5-6
J: TRBJ1-2
D: NA

CDR3: CASSMEFGQIRGSPLHF
DNA: TGTGCCAGCAGTATGGAATTTGGCCAGATCCGCGGCTCACCCCTCCACTTT
size: NA
V: TRBV27
J: TRBJ1-6
D: NA

CDR3: CATSDFEAQYF
DNA: TGTGCCACCAGTGATTTCGAGGCCCAGTACTTC
size: few
V: TRBV24-1
J: TRBJ2-5
D: NA

CDR3: CASSSDSLTGELFF
DNA: TGTGCCAGCAGTTCCGACAGTTTAACCGGGGAGCTGTTTTTT
size: few
V: TRBV6-1
J: TRBJ2-2
D: NA

CDR3: CASSRNQGDYEQYF
DNA: TGTGCCAGCTCACGTAACCAGGGGGACTACGAGCAGTACTTC
size: NA
V: TRBV18
J: TRBJ2-7
D: TRBD1

CDR3: CASSLGTRPDLETQYF
DNA: TGTGCTAGCAGCTTAGGGACTAGGCCCGATTTGGAGACCCAGTACTTC
size: NA
V: TRBV7-7
J: TRBJ2-5
D: TRBD2

CDR3: CASSYVLAPYNEQFF
DNA: TGTGCCAGCAGTTACGTTCTAGCTCCCTACAATGAGCAGTTCTTC
size: NA
V: TRBV6-5
J: TRBJ2-1
D: NA

CDR3: CASSQHTRTSGSNIQYF
DNA: TGTGCCAGCAGCCAACATACTAGGACTAGCGGGAGTAACATTCAGTACTTC
size: few
V: TRBV3-1
J: TRBJ2-4
D: TRBD2

CDR3: CASSPFRGEEYNEQFF
DNA: TGTGCCAGCAGTCCCTTCCGGGGGGAGGAGTACAATGAGCAGTTCTTC
size: many
V: TRBV28
J: TRBJ2-1
D: TRBD2

CDR3: CSVAVAGVANEQFF
DNA: TGCAGCGTTGCTGTAGCGGGAGTGGCCAATGAGCAGTTCTTC
size: NA
V: TRBV29-1
J: TRBJ2-1
D: TRBD2

CDR3: CASSQDGDYNNEQFF
DNA: TGTGCCAGCAGCCAAGATGGAGACTACAACAATGAGCAGTTCTTC
size: NA
V: TRBV4-2
J: TRBJ2-1
D: NA

CDR3: CASSRLGSTGELFF
DNA: TGTGCCAGCAGCCGGCTGGGTTCAACCGGGGAGCTGTTTTTT
size: few
V: TRBV4-2
J: TRBJ2-2
D: NA

CDR3: CASSLDFLGGSGELFF
DNA: TGTGCCAGCAGCTTAGATTTTCTTGGTGGATCCGGGGAGCTGTTTTTT
size: NA
V: TRBV7-8
J: TRBJ2-2
D: NA

CDR3: CASSSPPDGDYGYTF
DNA: TGCGCCAGCAGCTCCCCTCCCGACGGCGATTATGGCTACACCTTC
size: few
V: TRBV5-1
J: TRBJ1-2
D: NA

CDR3: CASSPKGQYTEAFF
DNA: TGTGCCAGCAGCCCGAAGGGACAGTACACTGAAGCTTTCTTT
size: many
V: TRBV3-1
J: TRBJ1-1
D: TRBD1

CDR3: CAWTQTGELFF
DNA: TGTGCCTGGACGCAGACCGGGGAGCTGTTTTTT
size: many
V: TRBV30
J: TRBJ2-2
D: NA

CDR3: CASRETSSVTGELFF
DNA: TGTGCCAGCAGGGAAACTTCTAGCGTAACCGGGGAGCTGTTTTTT
size: few
V: TRBV6-1
J: TRBJ2-2
D: NA

CDR3: CASSQGSGYTF
DNA: TGTGCCAGCAGTCAGGGAAGTGGCTACACCTTC
size: few
V: TRBV25-1
J: TRBJ1-2
D: NA

CDR3: CASSSAGAAKNIQYF
DNA: TGTGCCAGCAGTTCAGCGGGGGCGGCCAAAAACATTCAGTACTTC
size: few
V: TRBV6-2/TRBV6-3
J: TRBJ2-4
D: TRBD2

CDR3: CASSLEAGGPSTDTQYF
DNA: TGTGCCAGCAGCTTAGAAGCGGGAGGGCCCAGCACAGATACGCAGTATTTT
size: many
V: TRBV11-2
J: TRBJ2-3
D: TRBD2

CDR3: CASSGGDRNNQPQHF
DNA: TGTGCCAGCAGTGGGGGGGACAGGAACAATCAGCCCCAGCATTTT
size: few
V: TRBV28
J: TRBJ1-5
D: TRBD1

CDR3: CASSLGTVPYGQYF
DNA: TGTGCCAGCAGCTTAGGCACAGTTCCTTACGGGCAGTACTTC
size: few
V: TRBV7-2
J: TRBJ2-7
D: NA

CDR3: CASSETASSYEQYF
DNA: TGTGCCAGCAGTGAAACGGCGAGCTCCTACGAGCAGTACTTC
size: many
V: TRBV2
J: TRBJ2-7
D: NA

CDR3: CASRPGLFYNEQFF
DNA: TGTGCCAGCAGGCCGGGACTATTCTACAATGAGCAGTTCTTC
size: NA
V: TRBV28
J: TRBJ2-1
D: TRBD2